Each of the 4 T cell receptor beta chains below was sequenced from the same sample in a study of T-cell memory formation after mild COVID-19. One entry per CDR3 protein results from TCRdb running MiXCR on the 5' RACE reads. The profile covers 200,000 or so distinct CDR3 sequences, with more than 8% appearing a single time and 3% to 4.5% taken by the ten largest. Sequencing was carried out using PBMCs or a T cell subset sorted from them (not recorded which). Receptors originate from a man aged 18 to 29 who had mild COVID-19 (a few samples of this study predate the infection). Cell type and time point are not known.

This clonotype was seen at least ten times. The V and J genes are TRBV20-1 and TRBJ2-4, with D uncertain. The CDR3 totals 12 residues. V dropped 6 bases and J dropped 5 bases, with 11 bases sitting between them. Germline CDR1 DFQATT, CDR2 SNEGSKA (reference sequence). The CDR3 sequence is CSAPLSQNIQYF. The CDR3 coding sequence is TGCAGTGCGCCCCTGTCCCAAAACATTCAGTACTTC.

At least ten counts were recorded for this clonotype. V and J are TRBV4-3 and TRBJ2-3, with 8 bases identical to TRBD2. The ends lost 5 bases at V and 3 bases at J; junction bases unmatched: 7. This CDR3 has 15 amino acids. Germline V gene lookup returns CDR1 LGHNA and CDR2 YSLEER. The CDR3: CASSYNGGATDTQYF. CDR3 nucleotide sequence: TGCGCCAGCAGCTACAACGGGGGGGCAACAGATACGCAGTATTTT.

This clonotype came up a few times. This chain joins TRBV11-2 and TRBJ2-5; 8 bases fit TRBD1. Looked up from germline, CDR1 is SGHAT and CDR2 is FQNNGV. V shed 6 bases and J 4 bases; nucleotides not matched to a gene: 7. This CDR3 comprises 14 residues. CDR3 in amino acids: CASRWTGSPETQYF. The CDR3 DNA is TGTGCCAGCAGATGGACAGGGTCACCAGAGACCCAGTACTTC.

This clonotype has at least ten counts. The genes are TRBV24-1 and TRBJ2-7; the D gene is possibly TRBD2 (5 bases). Germline CDR1 KGHDR, CDR2 SFDVKD. V lost 5 bases, J lost 7 bases, and 11 bases lay in between. CDR3 length equals 12 residues. CDR3 DNA sequence: TGTGCCACCAGTGGGACTGCAGAGGAGCAGTACTTC. The encoded protein is CATSGTAEEQYF.